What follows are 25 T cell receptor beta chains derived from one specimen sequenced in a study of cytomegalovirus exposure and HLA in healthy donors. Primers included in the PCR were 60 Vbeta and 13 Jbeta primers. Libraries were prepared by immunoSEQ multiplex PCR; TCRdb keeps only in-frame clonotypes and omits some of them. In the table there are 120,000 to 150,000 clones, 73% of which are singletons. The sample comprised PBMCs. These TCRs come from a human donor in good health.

For the CDR3, the DNA is TGTGCCAGTAGTATAGACAGGGAATCCTATGGCTACACCTTC. Translated, it gives CASSIDRESYGYTF. The chain is built from TRBV19 and TRBJ1-2; TRBD1 might be the D (5 bases). Germline V gives CDR1 LNHDA, CDR2 SQIVND (reference sequence). Trimming left V 0 bases short and J 4 bases short, with 9 bases between. The CDR3 sequence is 14 residues long.

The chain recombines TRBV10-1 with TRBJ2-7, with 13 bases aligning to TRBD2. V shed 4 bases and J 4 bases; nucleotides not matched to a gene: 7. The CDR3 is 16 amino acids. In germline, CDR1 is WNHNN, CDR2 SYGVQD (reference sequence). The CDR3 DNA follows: TGCGCCAGCAGTGCCTCTAGGACTAGCGGGAGATACGAGCAGTACTTC. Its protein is CASSASRTSGRYEQYF.

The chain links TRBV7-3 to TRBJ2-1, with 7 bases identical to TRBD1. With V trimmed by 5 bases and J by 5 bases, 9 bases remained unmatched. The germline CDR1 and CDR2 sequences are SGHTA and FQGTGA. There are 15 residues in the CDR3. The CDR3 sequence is CASSPNGQGDNEQFF. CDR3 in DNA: TGTGCCAGCAGCCCGAACGGCCAGGGGGACAATGAGCAGTTCTTC.

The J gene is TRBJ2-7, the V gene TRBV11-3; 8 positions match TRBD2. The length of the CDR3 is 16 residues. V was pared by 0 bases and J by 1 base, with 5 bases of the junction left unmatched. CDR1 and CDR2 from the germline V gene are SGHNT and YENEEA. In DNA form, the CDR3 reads TGTGCCAGCAGCTTAGATGGGCGGGGGGATTCCTACGAGCAGTACTTC. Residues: CASSLDGRGDSYEQYF. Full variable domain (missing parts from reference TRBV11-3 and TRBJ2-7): EAGVVQSPRYKIIEKKQPVAFWCNPISGHNTLYWYLQNLGQGPELLIRYENEEAVDDSQLPKDRFSAERLKGVDSTLKIQPAELGDSAVYLCASSLDGRGDSYEQYFGPGTRLTVT.

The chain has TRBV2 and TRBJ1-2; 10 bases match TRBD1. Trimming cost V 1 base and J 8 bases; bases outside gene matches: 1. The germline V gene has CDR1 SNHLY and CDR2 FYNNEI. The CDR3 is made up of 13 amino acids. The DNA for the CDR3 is TGTGCCAGCAGTGAAGGGACAGGGGGGGGCTACACCTTC. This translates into CASSEGTGGGYTF.

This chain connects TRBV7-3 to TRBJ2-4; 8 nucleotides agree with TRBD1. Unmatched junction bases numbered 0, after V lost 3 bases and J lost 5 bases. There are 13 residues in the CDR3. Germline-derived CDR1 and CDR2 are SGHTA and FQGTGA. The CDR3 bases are TGTGCCAGCAGCTTGACAGGGGAAAACATTCAGTACTTC. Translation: CASSLTGENIQYF.

CDR3 in amino acids: CASSEAYRAGYNEQFF. CDR3 bases: TGTGCCAGCAGTGAAGCATACAGGGCGGGCTACAATGAGCAGTTCTTC. The genes are TRBV6-1 and TRBJ2-1, with TRBD1 as a possible D gene (6 bases). V was pared by 0 bases and J by 3 bases, with 12 bases between. From germline, CDR1 is MNHNS and CDR2 SASEGT. The CDR3 is made up of 16 amino acids.

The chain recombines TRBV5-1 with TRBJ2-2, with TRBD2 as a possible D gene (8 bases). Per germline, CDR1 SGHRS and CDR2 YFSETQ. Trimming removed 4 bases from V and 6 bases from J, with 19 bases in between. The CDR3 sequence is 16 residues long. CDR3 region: CASSLPGGGAPGELFF. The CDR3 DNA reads TGCGCCAGCAGCCTACCGGGAGGGGGCGCCCCCGGGGAGCTGTTTTTT.

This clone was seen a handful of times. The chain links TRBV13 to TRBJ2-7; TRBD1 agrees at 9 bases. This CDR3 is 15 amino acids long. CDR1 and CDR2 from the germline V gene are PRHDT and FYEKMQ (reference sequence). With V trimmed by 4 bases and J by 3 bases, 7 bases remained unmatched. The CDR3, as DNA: TGTGCCAGCAGCTCCCCGGACAGGGGTGACTACGAGCAGTACTTC. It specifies CASSSPDRGDYEQYF.

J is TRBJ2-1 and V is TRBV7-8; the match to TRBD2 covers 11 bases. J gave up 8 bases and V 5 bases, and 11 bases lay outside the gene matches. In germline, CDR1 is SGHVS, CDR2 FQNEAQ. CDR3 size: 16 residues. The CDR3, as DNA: TGTGCCAGCAGCCACACCACCGGGACTAGCGGCTATGAGCAGTTCTTC. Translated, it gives CASSHTTGTSGYEQFF.

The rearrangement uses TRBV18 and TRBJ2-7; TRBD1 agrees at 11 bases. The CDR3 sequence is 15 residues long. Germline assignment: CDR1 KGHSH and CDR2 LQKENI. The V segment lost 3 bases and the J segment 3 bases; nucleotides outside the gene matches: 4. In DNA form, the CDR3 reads TGTGCCAGCTCACCCGCCGGGACAGGGGGCTACGAGCAGTACTTC. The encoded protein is CASSPAGTGGYEQYF.

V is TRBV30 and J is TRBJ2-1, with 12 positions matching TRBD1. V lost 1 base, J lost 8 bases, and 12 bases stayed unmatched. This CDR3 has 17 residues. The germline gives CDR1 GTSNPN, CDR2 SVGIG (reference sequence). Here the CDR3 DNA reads TGTGCCTGGAGTGGCCTTCCGGGACAGGGGGCGTCCTATGAGCAGTTCTTC. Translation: CAWSGLPGQGASYEQFF.

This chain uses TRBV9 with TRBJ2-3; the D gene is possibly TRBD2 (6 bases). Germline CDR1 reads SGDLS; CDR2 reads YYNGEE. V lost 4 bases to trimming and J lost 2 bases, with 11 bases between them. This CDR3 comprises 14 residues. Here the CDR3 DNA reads TGTGCCAGCAGCCCGGGGGTTTCCACAGATACGCAGTATTTT. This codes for CASSPGVSTDTQYF.

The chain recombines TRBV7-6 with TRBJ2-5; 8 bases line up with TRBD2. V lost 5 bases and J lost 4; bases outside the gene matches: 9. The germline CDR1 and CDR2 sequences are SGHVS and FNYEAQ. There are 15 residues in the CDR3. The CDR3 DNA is TGTGCCAGCAGCCCCCAGACGAGCGGGGGAGAGACCCAGTACTTC. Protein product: CASSPQTSGGETQYF.

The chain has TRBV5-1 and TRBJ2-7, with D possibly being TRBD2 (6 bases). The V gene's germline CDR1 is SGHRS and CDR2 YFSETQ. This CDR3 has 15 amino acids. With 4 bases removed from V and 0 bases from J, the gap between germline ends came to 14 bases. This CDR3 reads CASSPAGGPSYEQYF. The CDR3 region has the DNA TGCGCCAGCAGCCCCGCCGGAGGGCCCTCCTACGAGCAGTACTTC.

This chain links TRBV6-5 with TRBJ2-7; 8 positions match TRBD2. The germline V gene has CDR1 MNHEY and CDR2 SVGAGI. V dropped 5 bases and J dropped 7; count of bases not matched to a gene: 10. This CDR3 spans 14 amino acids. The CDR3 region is CASSRTGTSLEQYF. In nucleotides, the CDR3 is TGTGCCAGCAGTCGTACCGGGACTAGTCTTGAGCAGTACTTC.

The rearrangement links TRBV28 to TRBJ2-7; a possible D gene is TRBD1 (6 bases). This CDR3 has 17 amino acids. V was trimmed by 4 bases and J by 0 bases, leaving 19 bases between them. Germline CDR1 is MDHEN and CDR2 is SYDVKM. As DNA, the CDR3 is TGTGCCAGCAGTTCAAGGCGTAGGGGGTCTCCCTCCTACGAGCAGTACTTC. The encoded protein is CASSSRRRGSPSYEQYF.

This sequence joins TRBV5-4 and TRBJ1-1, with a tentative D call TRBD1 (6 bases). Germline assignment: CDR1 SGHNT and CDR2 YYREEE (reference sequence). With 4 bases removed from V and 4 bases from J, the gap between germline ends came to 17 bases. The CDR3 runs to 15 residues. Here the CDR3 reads CASSALEGGITEAFF. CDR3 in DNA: TGTGCCAGCAGCGCCTTAGAGGGGGGGATCACTGAAGCTTTCTTT.

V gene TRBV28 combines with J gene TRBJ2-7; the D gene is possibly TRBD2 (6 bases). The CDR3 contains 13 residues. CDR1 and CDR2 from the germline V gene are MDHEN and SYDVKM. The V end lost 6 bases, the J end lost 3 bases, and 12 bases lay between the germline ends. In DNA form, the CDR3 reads TGTGCCAGCAGGGCCGGGGGAGGCTACGAGCAGTACTTC. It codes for CASRAGGGYEQYF.

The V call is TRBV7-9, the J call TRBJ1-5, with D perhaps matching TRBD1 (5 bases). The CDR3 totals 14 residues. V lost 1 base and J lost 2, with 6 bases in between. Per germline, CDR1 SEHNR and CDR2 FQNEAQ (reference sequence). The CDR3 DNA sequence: TGTGCCAGCAGCTTAGGACAGCGCAATCAGCCCCAGCATTTT. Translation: CASSLGQRNQPQHF.

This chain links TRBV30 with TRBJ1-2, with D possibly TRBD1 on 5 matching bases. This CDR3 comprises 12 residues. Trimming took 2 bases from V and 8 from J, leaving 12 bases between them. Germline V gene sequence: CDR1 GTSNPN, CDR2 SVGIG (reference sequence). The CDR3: CAWSPGLGGYTF. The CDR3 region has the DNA TGTGCCTGGAGTCCGGGACTGGGGGGCTACACCTTC.

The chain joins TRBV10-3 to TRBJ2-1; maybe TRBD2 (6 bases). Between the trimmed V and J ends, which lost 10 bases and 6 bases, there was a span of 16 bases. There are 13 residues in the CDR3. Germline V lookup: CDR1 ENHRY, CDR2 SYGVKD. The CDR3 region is CATGLQIPNEQFF. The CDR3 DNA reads TGTGCCACGGGACTTCAGATCCCCAATGAGCAGTTCTTC.

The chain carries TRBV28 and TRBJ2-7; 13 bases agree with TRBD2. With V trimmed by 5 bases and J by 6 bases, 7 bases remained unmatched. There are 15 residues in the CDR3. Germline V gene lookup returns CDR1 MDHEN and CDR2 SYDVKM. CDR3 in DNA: TGTGCCAGCAGTCTCGGACTAGCGGGAGTTACCGAGCAGTACTTC. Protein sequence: CASSLGLAGVTEQYF.

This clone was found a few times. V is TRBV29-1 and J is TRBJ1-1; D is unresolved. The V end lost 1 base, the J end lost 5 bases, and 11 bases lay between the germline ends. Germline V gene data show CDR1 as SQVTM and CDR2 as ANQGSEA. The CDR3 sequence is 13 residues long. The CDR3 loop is CSVEVGSGTEAFF. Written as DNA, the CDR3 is TGCAGCGTTGAAGTTGGCTCGGGGACTGAAGCTTTCTTT.

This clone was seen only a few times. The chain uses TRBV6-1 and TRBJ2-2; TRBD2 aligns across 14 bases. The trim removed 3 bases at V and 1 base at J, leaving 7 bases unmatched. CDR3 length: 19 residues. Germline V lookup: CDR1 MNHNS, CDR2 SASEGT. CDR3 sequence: CASSDTGTSGSRNTGELFF. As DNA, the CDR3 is TGTGCCAGCAGTGACACCGGGACTAGCGGGAGTCGGAACACCGGGGAGCTGTTTTTT.